This is a list of T cell receptor beta chains from one sample in a study of blood T cells in healthy people across ages. TCRdb processed the 5' RACE reads anew with MiXCR; each CDR3 protein has one entry. The sample includes more than 650,000 distinct CDR3 sequences, roughly 24% seen only once; the top ten take 3%. The same sample was also studied in work on T cells of mothers and their children.

The sample consisted of blood. These TCRs come from a boy aged 5-17 years in good health. CDR3s include the opening cysteine and the closing phenylalanine or tryptophan.

v_gene: TRBV28
CDR3aa: CASRRRLAKNIQYF

v_gene: TRBV9
CDR3aa: CASSVGAGASYEQYF

v_gene: TRBV7-9
CDR3aa: CASSLGPDAEAFF

v_gene: TRBV28
CDR3aa: CASSPSDKPNEKLFF

v_gene: TRBV6-6
CDR3aa: CAISRDRLQETQYF

v_gene: TRBV4-2
CDR3aa: CASSQALRVGEKLFF

v_gene: TRBV6-5
CDR3aa: CASRRGQVDEQFF

v_gene: TRBV24-1
CDR3aa: CATSKNNEQFF

v_gene: TRBV29-1
CDR3aa: CSVTPGGGDTQYF

v_gene: TRBV4-1
CDR3aa: CASSWGLVEARETQYF

v_gene: TRBV18
CDR3aa: CASSPTHPGGSSYNEQFF

v_gene: TRBV9
CDR3aa: CASSVGGFLEETQYF

v_gene: TRBV14
CDR3aa: CASSHGESQYF

v_gene: TRBV30
CDR3aa: CAWSPPPRDGPYEQYF

v_gene: TRBV12-3/TRBV12-4
CDR3aa: CASSLGLAAFF

v_gene: TRBV7-2
CDR3aa: CASSSGGLTDTQYF

v_gene: TRBV29-1
CDR3aa: CSVEGGEGTDTQYF

v_gene: TRBV15
CDR3aa: CATSRDTYRASGANVLTF

v_gene: TRBV30
CDR3aa: CALRSSYEQYF

v_gene: TRBV11-2
CDR3aa: CASSPMGNYGYTF

v_gene: TRBV6-6
CDR3aa: CASSYTAGQDNEKLFF

v_gene: TRBV29-1
CDR3aa: CSGMDRGETQYF

v_gene: TRBV28
CDR3aa: CASSFRTSYTDTQYF

v_gene: TRBV28
CDR3aa: CASRSLTSSGGDSYNEQFF

v_gene: TRBV12-3/TRBV12-4
CDR3aa: CASRLGLAAQETQYF

v_gene: TRBV10-3
CDR3aa: CAISSGLAGGDGEQFF

v_gene: TRBV15
CDR3aa: CATSRVRHSGANVLTF

v_gene: TRBV12-3/TRBV12-4
CDR3aa: CASRLSVGGNEKLFF

v_gene: TRBV20-1
CDR3aa: CSARVGGLGGQDF

v_gene: TRBV18
CDR3aa: CASTRRSAYEQYF

v_gene: TRBV9
CDR3aa: CASSVGGADFGEQYF

v_gene: TRBV4-1
CDR3aa: CASRPPGQKDTQYF

v_gene: TRBV5-1
CDR3aa: CASRTQGTDYGYTF

v_gene: TRBV5-1
CDR3aa: CASSLEGTGYEQYF

v_gene: TRBV10-3
CDR3aa: CAISEGPGQGLNQPQHF

v_gene: TRBV3-1
CDR3aa: CACRPRGSGANVLTF

v_gene: TRBV19
CDR3aa: CASSPVLPGELFF

v_gene: TRBV10-3
CDR3aa: CAISPGQGKETQYF

v_gene: TRBV10-2
CDR3aa: CATAGEKLFF

v_gene: TRBV20-1
CDR3aa: CSARDGGGAVEQYF

v_gene: TRBV3-1
CDR3aa: CASSPSGDTREQYF

v_gene: TRBV5-1
CDR3aa: CASSLGGPTDTQYF

v_gene: TRBV14
CDR3aa: CASSQVGTGVNEQFF

v_gene: TRBV12-5
CDR3aa: CASGLPPGTGLVDEQFF

v_gene: TRBV5-1
CDR3aa: CASSLGGRDEQYF

v_gene: TRBV6-5
CDR3aa: CASSYSFSGGAGETQYF

v_gene: TRBV28
CDR3aa: CASLGETQYF

v_gene: TRBV29-1
CDR3aa: CSVSERGDYGYTF

v_gene: TRBV19
CDR3aa: CASSMPNSLFSGNTIYF

v_gene: TRBV7-6
CDR3aa: CASSLPGGESGNTIYF

v_gene: TRBV6-1
CDR3aa: CASSRRGRDNQPQHF

v_gene: TRBV9
CDR3aa: CASSVVAGNGYTF

v_gene: TRBV3-1
CDR3aa: CASSPPGRSGGAGEQFF

v_gene: TRBV10-3
CDR3aa: CAIRGTGTRETQYF

v_gene: TRBV7-2
CDR3aa: CASSLDATSGGGTYEQYF

v_gene: TRBV12-3/TRBV12-4
CDR3aa: CASSFPGGYSPLHF

v_gene: TRBV7-3
CDR3aa: CASSQDGGRSLFGYTF

v_gene: TRBV21-1
CDR3aa: CASSKARETGSVRETQYF

v_gene: TRBV19
CDR3aa: CASSTTSGSYNEQFF